These 26 T cell receptor beta chains were sequenced from one sample in a study of beta chain features in type 1 diabetes. Expressed TCRB transcripts were sequenced because the entire RNA isolate underwent reverse transcription. TCRdb's table, derived via immunoSEQ multiplex PCR, lists solely in-frame clones and lacks some. Of some 140,000 clones in the sample, around 8.8% were seen once. No antigen has been identified for these receptors. Study conclusions and caveats: Type 1 diabetes patients had moderately but significantly shorter TCRB CDR3s in all four CD4+ subsets.

Sequencing was done on a sample of central memory CD4+ T cells from blood. The source is a man younger than 45 with type 1 diabetes.

This clone occurred many times. J is TRBJ2-1 and V is TRBV20-1; possibly TRBD1 for D (6 bases). Germline assignment: CDR1 DFQATT and CDR2 SNEGSKA (reference sequence). This CDR3 is built from 11 residues. V was cut by 1 base and J by 14 bases, with 12 bases left in between. CDR3 residues: CSARVFTGKFF. In DNA, the CDR3 is TGCAGTGCTAGAGTCTTTACAGGGAAGTTCTTC.

The chain is built from TRBV7-3 and TRBJ2-1, with TRBD2 identical over 11 bases. The CDR3 contains 15 residues. With 2 bases clipped from V and 4 bases from J, the junction kept 1 base outside the gene matches. Germline assignment: CDR1 SGHTA and CDR2 FQGTGA. The CDR3 bases are TGTGCCAGCAGCTTATCTAGCGGGGGGTACAATGAGCAGTTCTTC. This gives the protein CASSLSSGGYNEQFF.

This clone is medium-sized. The genes are TRBV15 and TRBJ2-4; D may be TRBD1 (6 bases). The V gene's germline CDR1 is LNHNV and CDR2 YYDKDF (reference sequence). The CDR3 extends over 14 amino acids. Trimming left V 1 base short and J 5 bases short, with 9 bases between. For the CDR3, the DNA is TGTGCCACCAGCAGAGGGACAGAACAAAACATTCAGTACTTC. Protein product: CATSRGTEQNIQYF.

In the case of this clone: This could be a read error, since a much larger clone is one nucleotide away. Other DNA sequences in the same sample also yield this CDR3. This chain joins TRBV7-2 and TRBJ2-1; 9 bases line up with TRBD2. The trim removed 2 bases at V and 1 base at J, leaving 3 bases unmatched. Germline CDR1 and CDR2: SGHTA and FQGNSA. This CDR3 contains 16 residues. In DNA, the CDR3 is TGTGCCAGCAGCTTATCGCTAGCGGGGTCCTACAATGAGCAGTTCTTC. This encodes CASSLSLAGSYNEQFF.

The chain employs TRBV7-8 and TRBJ2-2; the D is unclear. This CDR3 is built from 14 residues. The V gene's germline CDR1 is SGHVS and CDR2 FQNEAQ. The V end lost 3 bases, the J end lost 3 bases, and 8 bases lay between the germline ends. CDR3 sequence: CASSLLVDTGELFF. DNA of the CDR3: TGTGCCAGCAGCTTGCTAGTGGACACCGGGGAGCTGTTTTTT.

This rearrangement joins TRBV7-2 to TRBJ2-5; a possible D gene is TRBD2 (6 bases). Germline-derived CDR1 and CDR2 are SGHTA and FQGNSA. V gave up 3 bases and J gave up 2 bases, with 10 bases separating them. There are 14 residues in the CDR3. DNA for the CDR3: TGTGCCAGCAGCTTCGGGGGACGGCAAGAGACCCAGTACTTC. Translated, it gives CASSFGGRQETQYF.

This clone turned up a few times. V and J are TRBV27 and TRBJ2-7; no firm D call. This CDR3 region has 14 residues. From germline, CDR1 is MNHEY and CDR2 SMNVEV (reference sequence). The ends were cut back, 0 bases at V and 1 base at J, with 7 bases in the middle. The CDR3 DNA follows: TGTGCCAGCAGTTTATCATCAGAATCCTACGAGCAGTACTTC. Translated, it gives CASSLSSESYEQYF.

The V and J genes are TRBV19 and TRBJ1-1, with D unresolved. Per germline, CDR1 LNHDA and CDR2 SQIVND (reference sequence). The length of the CDR3 is 9 residues. Trimming removed 8 bases at V and 8 bases at J, with 6 bases between. The DNA for the CDR3 is TGTGCCAGTCGAGGAGAAGCTTTCTTT. Translation gives CASRGEAFF.

This clone was observed a few times. The chain employs TRBV5-1 and TRBJ1-4, with D possibly being TRBD1 (5 bases). From germline, CDR1 is SGHRS and CDR2 YFSETQ. V was trimmed by 0 bases and J by 5 bases, leaving 11 bases between them. The CDR3 covers 15 residues. CDR3 sequence (DNA): TGCGCCAGCAGCTTGGCCTTACAGGCGAATGAAAAACTGTTTTTT. Protein product: CASSLALQANEKLFF. Full variable domain (outside the CDR3, taken from reference TRBV5-1 and TRBJ1-4): KAGVTQTPRYLIKTRGQQVTLSCSPISGHRSVSWYQQTPGQGLQFLFEYFSETQRNKGNFPGRFSGRQFSNSRSEMNVSTLELGDSALYLCASSLALQANEKLFFGSGTQLSVL.

This clone was observed a handful of times. The gene calls are TRBV18 and TRBJ2-5, with 8 bases aligning to TRBD2. This CDR3 has 16 amino acids. V dropped 6 bases and J dropped 8; count of bases not matched to a gene: 17. CDR1 is KGHSH, CDR2 LQKENI, per germline. CDR3 in DNA: TGTGCCAGCTCCCCCCCATTGGCGGGGGGTCAAGGAACCCAGTACTTC. This encodes CASSPPLAGGQGTQYF.

This clone occurred a few times. The chain is built from TRBV11-2 and TRBJ2-5, with 12 bases identical to TRBD2. Trimming cost V 6 bases and J 5 bases; bases outside gene matches: 4. This CDR3 region has 14 residues. CDR1 SGHAT and CDR2 FQNNGV come from the germline V gene. CDR3 sequence: CASSGLAGIETQYF. CDR3 bases: TGTGCCAGCAGTGGACTAGCGGGGATTGAGACCCAGTACTTC.

This chain joins TRBV5-1 and TRBJ2-7, with a tentative D call TRBD2 (5 bases). The ends were cut back, 4 bases at V and 6 bases at J, with 14 bases in the middle. The CDR3 consists of 13 residues. The germline gives CDR1 SGHRS, CDR2 YFSETQ. CDR3 in DNA: TGCGCCAGCAGCCCGGACTGGCTTGGCGAGCAGTACTTC. Its translation: CASSPDWLGEQYF. The entire variable domain, with the rest obtained from reference TRBV5-1 and TRBJ2-7, is as follows: KAGVTQTPRYLIKTRGQQVTLSCSPISGHRSVSWYQQTPGQGLQFLFEYFSETQRNKGNFPGRFSGRQFSNSRSEMNVSTLELGDSALYLCASSPDWLGEQYFGPGTRLTVT.

This chain connects TRBV2 to TRBJ2-1; perhaps TRBD2 as D (6 bases). The CDR3 consists of 14 residues. Germline values: CDR1 SNHLY, CDR2 FYNNEI. Trimming took 5 bases from V and 1 from J, leaving 9 bases between them. CDR3 in amino acids: CASSYSGSYNEQFF. CDR3 coding DNA: TGTGCCAGCAGTTATAGCGGATCCTACAATGAGCAGTTCTTC.

The rearrangement joins TRBV9 to TRBJ1-2, with 8 bases lining up with TRBD1. Germline CDR1 SGDLS, CDR2 YYNGEE. V lost 4 bases, J lost 3 bases, and 8 bases stayed unmatched. CDR3 size: 15 residues. In DNA, the CDR3 is TGTGCCAGCAGCACCCGACAGGGGCCCTACTATGGCTACACCTTC. It specifies CASSTRQGPYYGYTF. The entire variable domain, with the rest obtained from reference TRBV9 and TRBJ1-2, is as follows: DSGVTQTPKHLITATGQRVTLRCSPRSGDLSVYWYQQSLDQGLQFLIQYYNGEERAKGNILERFSAQQFPDLHSELNLSSLELGDSALYFCASSTRQGPYYGYTFGSGTRLTVV.

On this clone itself: The same CDR3 can be traced to other DNA sequences in this sample. The V and J genes are TRBV6-5 and TRBJ2-7; possibly TRBD2 for D (5 bases). The CDR3 loop spans 14 amino acids. V dropped 0 bases and J dropped 2 bases, with 8 bases sitting between them. Germline-derived CDR1 and CDR2 are MNHEY and SVGAGI. The CDR3 region is CASSYSTGTYEQYF. Written as DNA, the CDR3 is TGTGCCAGCAGTTACTCGACCGGGACCTACGAGCAGTACTTC.

The chain recombines TRBV18 with TRBJ2-3; 10 bases align to TRBD2. Per the germline V gene, CDR1 is KGHSH and CDR2 is LQKENI. V lost 3 bases, J lost 4 bases, and 7 bases stayed unmatched. The CDR3 length is 16 residues. The CDR3 loop is CASSPVTSGASDTQYF. CDR3 DNA sequence: TGTGCCAGCTCACCGGTTACTAGCGGGGCCTCAGATACGCAGTATTTT.

This clone appeared once. The chain joins TRBV7-2 to TRBJ1-1, with 7 bases matching TRBD1. Germline V gene sequence: CDR1 SGHTA, CDR2 FQGNSA. The ends lost 1 base at V and 1 base at J; junction bases unmatched: 6. The CDR3 extends over 16 amino acids. The CDR3 loop is CASSLEPQGRNTEAFF. Here the CDR3 DNA reads TGTGCCAGCAGCTTAGAACCACAGGGGCGGAACACTGAAGCTTTCTTT.

The chain has TRBV7-2 and TRBJ2-5; tentative D call: TRBD1 (6 bases). Deletions cut 5 bases from V and 4 bases from J, with 11 bases between. Germline lookup yields CDR1 SGHTA and CDR2 FQGNSA. CDR3 size: 13 residues. The CDR3 loop reads CASSAGDAETQYF. The CDR3 DNA reads as TGTGCCAGCAGCGCAGGGGACGCAGAGACCCAGTACTTC.

Points on this clone: A junction end diverges from the germline sequence, so it may reflect a read error. This chain links TRBV7-7 with TRBJ1-5, with D perhaps TRBD1 (6 bases). The CDR3 runs to 16 residues. Germline V CDR1 and CDR2: SSHAT, FNYEAQ (reference sequence). The CDR3 loop is CASSSQDRAIRQPQHF. The CDR3, as DNA: TGTGCTAGCAGCTCCCAGGACAGAGCCATACGGCAGCCCCAGCATTTT.

This clone came up a few times. V usage is TRBV7-9 and J usage is TRBJ2-2, with 7 positions matching TRBD2. Germline values: CDR1 SEHNR, CDR2 FQNEAQ (reference sequence). The CDR3 length is 15 residues. V dropped 6 bases and J dropped 3; count of bases not matched to a gene: 7. The CDR3 protein is CASRHTSADTGELFF. The DNA of the CDR3 is TGTGCCAGCAGACATACTAGCGCCGACACCGGGGAGCTGTTTTTT. Filled out from reference TRBV7-9 and TRBJ2-2, the complete variable domain reads DTGVSQNPRHKITKRGQNVTFRCDPISEHNRLYWYRQTLGQGPEFLTYFQNEAQLEKSRLLSDRFSAERPKGSFSTLEIQRTEQGDSAMYLCASRHTSADTGELFFGEGSRLTVL.

This sequence joins TRBV5-1 and TRBJ2-5; D not resolved. Germline V gene data show CDR1 as SGHRS and CDR2 as YFSETQ. The germline V and J ends were trimmed by 2 bases and 4 bases, with 12 bases remaining between them. The CDR3 has 14 residues. The DNA of the CDR3 is TGCGCCAGCAGCTTTAATGGGCCGCCAGAGACCCAGTACTTC. Protein: CASSFNGPPETQYF.

This rearrangement joins TRBV5-1 to TRBJ2-5; 12 bases are shared with TRBD2. The trim removed 4 bases at V and 7 bases at J, leaving 5 bases unmatched. CDR1 is SGHRS and CDR2 is YFSETQ in the germline V gene. This CDR3 spans 14 amino acids. CDR3 DNA sequence: TGCGCCAGCAGCGCAGGACTAGCGGGGACGACCCAGTACTTC. Encoded protein: CASSAGLAGTTQYF.

This clone ranks as medium-sized (0.01 to 0.1%). The chain joins TRBV7-9 to TRBJ2-7, with a weak D call TRBD1 (6 bases). V gave up 5 bases and J gave up 0 bases, with 11 bases separating them. CDR1 and CDR2 from the germline V gene are SEHNR and FQNEAQ (reference sequence). The CDR3 totals 14 residues. This chain's CDR3 is CASSLGQSSYEQYF. CDR3 nucleotide sequence: TGTGCCAGCAGCCTAGGACAGAGCTCCTACGAGCAGTACTTC.

The chain recombines TRBV6-5 with TRBJ2-1; 11 bases align to TRBD2. CDR3 length: 15 amino acids. The V segment lost 6 bases and the J segment 1 base; nucleotides outside the gene matches: 2. Per germline, CDR1 MNHEY and CDR2 SVGAGI. The CDR3 loop reads CASRASGGSYNEQFF. The DNA of the CDR3 is TGTGCCAGCAGGGCTAGCGGGGGGTCCTACAATGAGCAGTTCTTC.

CDR3: CASSQQAGGLADTQYF. In DNA, the CDR3 is TGTGCCAGCAGCCAACAAGCGGGGGGGCTGGCAGATACGCAGTATTTT. The J gene is TRBJ2-3, the V gene TRBV7-9; TRBD2 matches 10 bases. The CDR3 has 16 residues. The germline V gene has CDR1 SEHNR and CDR2 FQNEAQ (reference sequence). The V and J ends lost 5 bases and 4 bases, in that order; junction bases with no gene match: 9.

This chain joins TRBV2 and TRBJ2-7; D is perhaps TRBD2 (6 bases). Germline loops: CDR1 SNHLY, CDR2 FYNNEI. V lost 6 bases to trimming and J lost 4 bases, with 13 bases between them. The CDR3 runs 13 residues. The CDR3 sequence is CASRTGTGYEQYF. The CDR3 DNA sequence: TGTGCCAGCAGGACCGGGACTGGGTACGAGCAGTACTTC.